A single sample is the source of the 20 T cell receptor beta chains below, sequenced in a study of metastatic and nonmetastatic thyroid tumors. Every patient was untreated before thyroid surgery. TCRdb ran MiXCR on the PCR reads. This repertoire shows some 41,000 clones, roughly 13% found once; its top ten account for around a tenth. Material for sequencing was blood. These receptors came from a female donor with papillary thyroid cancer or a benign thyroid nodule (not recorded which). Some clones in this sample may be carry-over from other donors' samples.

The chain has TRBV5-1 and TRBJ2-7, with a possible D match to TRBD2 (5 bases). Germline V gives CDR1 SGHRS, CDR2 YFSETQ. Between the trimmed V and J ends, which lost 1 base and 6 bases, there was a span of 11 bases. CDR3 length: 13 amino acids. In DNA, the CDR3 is TGCGCCAGCAGCTTGTTAGCTGGAGGCGAGCAGTACTTC. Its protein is CASSLLAGGEQYF.

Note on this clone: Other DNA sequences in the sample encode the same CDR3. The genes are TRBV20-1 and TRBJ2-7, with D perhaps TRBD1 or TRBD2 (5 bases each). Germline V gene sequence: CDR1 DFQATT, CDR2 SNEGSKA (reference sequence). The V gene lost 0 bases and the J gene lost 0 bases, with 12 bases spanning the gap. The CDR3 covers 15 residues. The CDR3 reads CSARDGRDASYEQYF. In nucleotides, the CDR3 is TGCAGTGCTAGAGATGGTCGGGACGCCTCCTACGAGCAGTACTTC.

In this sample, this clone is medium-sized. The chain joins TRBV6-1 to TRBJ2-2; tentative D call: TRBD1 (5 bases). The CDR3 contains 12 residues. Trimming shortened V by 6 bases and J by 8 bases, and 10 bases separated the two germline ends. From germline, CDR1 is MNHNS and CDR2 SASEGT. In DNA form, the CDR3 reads TGTGCCAGCAGCTACAGGTTAGGGGAGCTGTTTTTT. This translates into CASSYRLGELFF.

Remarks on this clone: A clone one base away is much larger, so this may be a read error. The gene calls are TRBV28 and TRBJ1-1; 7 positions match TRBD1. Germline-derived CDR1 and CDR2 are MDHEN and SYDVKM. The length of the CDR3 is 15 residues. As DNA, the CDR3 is TGTGCCAGCAGTTTGAGTCGAACAGGGGTCACTGTAGCTTTCTTT. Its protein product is CASSLSRTGVTVAFF.

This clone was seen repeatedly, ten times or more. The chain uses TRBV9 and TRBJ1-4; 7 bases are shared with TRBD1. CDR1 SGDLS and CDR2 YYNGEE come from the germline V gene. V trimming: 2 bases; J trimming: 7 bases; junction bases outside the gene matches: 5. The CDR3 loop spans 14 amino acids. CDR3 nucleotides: TGTGCCAGCAGCGTTCAGGGGGGAGTTGAAAAACTGTTTTTT. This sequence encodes CASSVQGGVEKLFF.

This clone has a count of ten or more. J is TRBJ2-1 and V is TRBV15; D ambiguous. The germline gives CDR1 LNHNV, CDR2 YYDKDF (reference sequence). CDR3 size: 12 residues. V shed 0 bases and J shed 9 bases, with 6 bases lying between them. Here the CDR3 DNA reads TGTGCCACCAGCAGAGATTATTTTGAGCAGTTCTTC. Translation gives CATSRDYFEQFF.

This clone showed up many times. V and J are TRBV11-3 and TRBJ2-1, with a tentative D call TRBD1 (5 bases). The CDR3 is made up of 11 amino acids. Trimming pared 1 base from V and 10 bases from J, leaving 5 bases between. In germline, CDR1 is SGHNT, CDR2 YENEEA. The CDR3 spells CASSLGQEQFF. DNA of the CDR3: TGTGCCAGCAGCTTAGGACAGGAGCAGTTCTTC.

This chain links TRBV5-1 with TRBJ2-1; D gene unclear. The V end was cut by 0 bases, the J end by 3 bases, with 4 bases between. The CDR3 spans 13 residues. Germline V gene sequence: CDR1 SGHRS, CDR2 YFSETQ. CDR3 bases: TGCGCCAGCAGCTTGGACGGCTACAATGAGCAGTTCTTC. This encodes CASSLDGYNEQFF.

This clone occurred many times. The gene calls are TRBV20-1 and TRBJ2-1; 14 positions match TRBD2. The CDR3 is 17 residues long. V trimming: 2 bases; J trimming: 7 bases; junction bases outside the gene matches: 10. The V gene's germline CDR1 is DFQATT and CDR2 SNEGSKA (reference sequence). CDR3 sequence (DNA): TGCAGTGCTAGAAGAGAGGGGACTAGCGGGAGAACGAATGAGCAGTTCTTC. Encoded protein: CSARREGTSGRTNEQFF.

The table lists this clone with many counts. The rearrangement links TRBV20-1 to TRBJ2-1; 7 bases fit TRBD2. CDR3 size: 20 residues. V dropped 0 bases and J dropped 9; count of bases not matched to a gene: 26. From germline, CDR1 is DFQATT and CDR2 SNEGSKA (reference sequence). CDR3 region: CSARDWAFHTLAGARSEQFF. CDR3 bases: TGCAGTGCTAGAGATTGGGCGTTCCATACTCTGGCGGGAGCTCGGAGTGAGCAGTTCTTC.

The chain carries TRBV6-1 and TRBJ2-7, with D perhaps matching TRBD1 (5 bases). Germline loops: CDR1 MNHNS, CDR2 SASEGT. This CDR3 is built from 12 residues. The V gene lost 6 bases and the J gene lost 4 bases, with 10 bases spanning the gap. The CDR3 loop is CASRTQGYEQYF. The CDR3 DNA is TGTGCCAGCAGGACGCAGGGATACGAGCAGTACTTC.

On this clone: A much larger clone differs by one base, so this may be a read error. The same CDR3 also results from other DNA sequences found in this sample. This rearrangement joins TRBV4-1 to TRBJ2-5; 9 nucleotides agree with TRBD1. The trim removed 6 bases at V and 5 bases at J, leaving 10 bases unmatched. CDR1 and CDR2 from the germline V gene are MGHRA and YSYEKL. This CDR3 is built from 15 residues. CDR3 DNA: TGCGCCAGCAGAGCACTGGGACAGGGAAGGGAGACCCAGTACTTC. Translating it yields CASRALGQGRETQYF.

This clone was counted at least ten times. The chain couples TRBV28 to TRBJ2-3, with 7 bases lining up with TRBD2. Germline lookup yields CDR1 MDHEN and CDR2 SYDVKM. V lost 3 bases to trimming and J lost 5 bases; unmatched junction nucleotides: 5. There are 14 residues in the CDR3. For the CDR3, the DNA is TGTGCCAGCAGTTTGTGGTCGGGAGGAGATACGCAGTATTTT. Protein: CASSLWSGGDTQYF.

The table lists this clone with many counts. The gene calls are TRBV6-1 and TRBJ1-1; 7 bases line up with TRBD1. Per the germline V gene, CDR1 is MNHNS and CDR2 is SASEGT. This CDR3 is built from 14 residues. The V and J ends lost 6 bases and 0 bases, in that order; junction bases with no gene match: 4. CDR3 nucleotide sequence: TGTGCCAGCAGCAAAACAGGGGTGAACACTGAAGCTTTCTTT. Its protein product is CASSKTGVNTEAFF.

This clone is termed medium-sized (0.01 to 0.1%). CDR3 loop: CASSLGASGSNEQFF. The CDR3 DNA reads as TGTGCCAGCAGCTTGGGGGCTAGCGGGAGCAATGAGCAGTTCTTC. V is TRBV7-8 and J is TRBJ2-1; TRBD2 aligns across 10 bases. There are 15 residues in the CDR3. Germline CDR1 reads SGHVS; CDR2 reads FQNEAQ. V gave up 3 bases and J gave up 6 bases; unmatched junction bases: 5.

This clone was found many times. The CDR3 here is CASSLRGIPLEQYF. In nucleotides, the CDR3 is TGTGCCAGCAGCTTAAGGGGTATTCCACTCGAGCAGTACTTC. The genes are TRBV5-4 and TRBJ2-7; the D gene is possibly TRBD1 (5 bases). The CDR3 is 14 residues long. Germline CDR1 SGHNT, CDR2 YYREEE (reference sequence). The V end lost 2 bases, the J end lost 6 bases, and 15 bases lay between the germline ends.

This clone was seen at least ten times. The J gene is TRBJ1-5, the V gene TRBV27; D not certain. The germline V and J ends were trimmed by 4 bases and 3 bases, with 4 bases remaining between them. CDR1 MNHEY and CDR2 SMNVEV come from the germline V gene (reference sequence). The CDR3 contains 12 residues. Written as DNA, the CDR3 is TGTGCCAGCAGTTCTTACAATCAGCCCCAGCATTTT. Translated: CASSSYNQPQHF.

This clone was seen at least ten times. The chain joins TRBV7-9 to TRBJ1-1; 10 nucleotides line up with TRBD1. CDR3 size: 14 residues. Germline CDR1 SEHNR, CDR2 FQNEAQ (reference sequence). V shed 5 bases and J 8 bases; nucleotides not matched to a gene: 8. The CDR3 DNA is TGTGCCAGCAGCGTGACAGGGGGCCTACGCGAAGCTTTCTTT. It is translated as CASSVTGGLREAFF.

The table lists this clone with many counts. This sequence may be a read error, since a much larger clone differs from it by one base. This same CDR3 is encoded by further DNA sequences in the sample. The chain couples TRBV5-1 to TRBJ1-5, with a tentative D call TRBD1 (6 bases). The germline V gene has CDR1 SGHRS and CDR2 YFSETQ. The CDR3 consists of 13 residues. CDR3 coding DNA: TGCGCCAGCAGCGGATCGACAGGCCAGCCCCAGCACTTT. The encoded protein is CASSGSTGQPQHF.

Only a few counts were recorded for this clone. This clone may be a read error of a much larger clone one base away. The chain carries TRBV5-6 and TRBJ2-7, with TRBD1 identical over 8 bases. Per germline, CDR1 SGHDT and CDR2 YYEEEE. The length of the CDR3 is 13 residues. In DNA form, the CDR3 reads TGTGTCAGCAGCCCTGGGACAGGCTACGAGCAGTACTTC. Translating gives CVSSPGTGYEQYF.